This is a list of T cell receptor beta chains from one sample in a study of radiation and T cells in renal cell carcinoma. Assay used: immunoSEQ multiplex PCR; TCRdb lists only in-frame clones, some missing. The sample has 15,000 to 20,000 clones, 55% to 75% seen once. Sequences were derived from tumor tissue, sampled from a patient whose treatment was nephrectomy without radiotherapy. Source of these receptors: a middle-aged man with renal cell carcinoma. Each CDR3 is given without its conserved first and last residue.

CDR3 protein: ASRKNTGTGGEKLF; J gene: TRBJ1-4; V gene: TRBV19
CDR3 protein: ASSSTGGGYEQY; J gene: TRBJ2-7; V gene: TRBV6-6
CDR3 protein: ATTLSPSVVDEQY; J gene: TRBJ2-7; V gene: TRBV6-6
CDR3 protein: ASSDRVPDTQY; J gene: TRBJ2-3; V gene: TRBV11-2
CDR3 protein: ASSLTTDTQY; J gene: TRBJ2-3; V gene: TRBV5-1
CDR3 protein: ASSSLGQGITEAF; J gene: TRBJ1-1; V gene: TRBV5-1
CDR3 protein: ASSTLGGGFVADTQY; J gene: TRBJ2-3; V gene: TRBV9
CDR3 protein: ASSPTLSDRGDGGYT; J gene: TRBJ1-2; V gene: TRBV9
CDR3 protein: ASSLGQGNYGYT; J gene: TRBJ1-2; V gene: TRBV5-5
CDR3 protein: ASSLVGGEGAF; J gene: TRBJ1-1; V gene: TRBV27